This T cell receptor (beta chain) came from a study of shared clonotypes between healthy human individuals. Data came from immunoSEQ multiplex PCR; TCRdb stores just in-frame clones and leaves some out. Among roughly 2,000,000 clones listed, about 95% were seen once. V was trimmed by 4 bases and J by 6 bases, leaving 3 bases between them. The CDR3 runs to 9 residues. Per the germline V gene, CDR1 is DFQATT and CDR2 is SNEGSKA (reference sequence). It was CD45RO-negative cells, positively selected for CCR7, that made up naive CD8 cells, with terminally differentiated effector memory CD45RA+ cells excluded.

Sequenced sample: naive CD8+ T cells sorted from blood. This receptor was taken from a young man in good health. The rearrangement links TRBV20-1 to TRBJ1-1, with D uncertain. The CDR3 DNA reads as TGCAGTGCTAACTCTGAAGCTTTCTTT. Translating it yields CSANSEAFF.